This TCR beta chain was profiled in a study of T cell changes during pregnancy in multiple sclerosis (dated by TCRdb to about 2019). Concerning the study at large: Changes in the T cell repertoire over the course of pregnancy were examined in this study in women with multiple sclerosis.

Including cysteine and phenylalanine, the CDR3 has 16 amino acids. The CDR3 DNA has 48 bases and is translated from base 1. For CDR1 and CDR2, the germline V gene (reference sequence) lists LNHDA and SQIVND. V has 0 bases trimmed and J has 1 base trimmed; junction bases matching no gene number 5. A word on this clone: No antigen is known for it. There are no base qualities to consult, and no much larger clone falls within one base.

Library construction relied on the immunoSEQ multiplex PCR assay. TCRdb mirrors the immuneACCESS table, restricted to in-frame sequences. Some clones are absent from its copies; in checked studies, under half trace to an unresolved V gene, and the reason for the others is unknown. A total of fewer than 50,000 clones appear in this sample, 90% to 95% of them only once. 4% to 5.5% of the sample lies in the top ten. The sequence was collected from a female donor with multiple sclerosis, enrolled in a pregnancy study. The specimen was CD8+ T cells from peripheral blood mononuclear cells, collected in the first trimester of pregnancy. This chain is built from TRBV19 and TRBJ2-7; 8 of the junction bases match TRBD1. The CDR3 corresponds to CASSIDDRGESYEQYF. DNA sequence: TGTGCCAGTAGTATAGACGACAGGGGAGAATCCTACGAGCAGTACTTC.